This T cell receptor (beta chain) was found in a study of blood T cells in healthy people across ages. The CDR3 extends over 12 amino acids. Trimming removed 8 bases at V and 5 bases at J, with 15 bases between. Germline V CDR1 and CDR2: DFQATT, SNEGSKA (reference sequence). Then a second PCR, running about 7 to 11 cycles, was carried out with a sample-barcoded 5' primer and a J-beta primer mix. All samples yielded 2.5 million or more CDR3-containing paired-end reads. From the 5' RACE reads, TCRdb called clonotypes with MiXCR, one entry per CDR3 protein. The sample includes 1 million or so distinct CDR3 sequences, approximately 25% of them seen just once. This clonotype has more than one count but fewer than ten. These data are also associated with another study on T cells of mothers and their children. From that paper: Samples came from a few healthy Caucasian mothers and their six children.

The V call is TRBV20-1, the J call TRBJ2-5; no reliable D call. This TCR derives from a girl aged 2 to 10 in good health. Sequencing used blood. CDR3 region: CSSQGSGETQYF. As DNA, the CDR3 is TGCAGTTCCCAAGGGTCCGGGGAGACCCAGTACTTC.